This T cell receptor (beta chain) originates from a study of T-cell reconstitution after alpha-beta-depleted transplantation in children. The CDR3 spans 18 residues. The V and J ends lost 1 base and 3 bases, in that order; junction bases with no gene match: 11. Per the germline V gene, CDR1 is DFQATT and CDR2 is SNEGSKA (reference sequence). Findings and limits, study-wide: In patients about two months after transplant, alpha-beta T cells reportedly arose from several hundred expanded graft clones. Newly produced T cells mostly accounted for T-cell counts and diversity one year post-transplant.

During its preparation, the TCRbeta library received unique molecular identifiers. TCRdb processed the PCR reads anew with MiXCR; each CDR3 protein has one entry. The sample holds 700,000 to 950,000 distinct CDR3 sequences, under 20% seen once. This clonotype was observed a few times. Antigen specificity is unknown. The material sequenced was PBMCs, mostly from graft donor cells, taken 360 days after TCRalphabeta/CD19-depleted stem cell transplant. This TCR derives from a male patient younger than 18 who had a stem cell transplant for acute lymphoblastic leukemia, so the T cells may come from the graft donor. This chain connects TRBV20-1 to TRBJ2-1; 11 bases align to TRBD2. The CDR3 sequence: CSARVETSGIFYYNEQFF. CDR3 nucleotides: TGCAGTGCTAGAGTTGAGACTAGCGGGATCTTTTACTACAATGAGCAGTTCTTC.